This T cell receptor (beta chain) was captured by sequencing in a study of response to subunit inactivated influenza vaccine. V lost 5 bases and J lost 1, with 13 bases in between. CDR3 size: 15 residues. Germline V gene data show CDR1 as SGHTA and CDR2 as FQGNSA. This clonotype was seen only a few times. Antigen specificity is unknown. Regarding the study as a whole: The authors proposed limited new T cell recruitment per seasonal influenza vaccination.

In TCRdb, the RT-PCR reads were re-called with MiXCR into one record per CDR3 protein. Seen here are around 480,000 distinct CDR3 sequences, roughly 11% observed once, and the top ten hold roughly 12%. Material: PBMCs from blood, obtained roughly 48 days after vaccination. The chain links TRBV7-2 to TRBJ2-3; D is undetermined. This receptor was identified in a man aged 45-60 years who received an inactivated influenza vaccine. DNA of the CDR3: TGTGCCAGCAGCCCACTGGCGAGCCGCACAGATACGCAGTATTTT. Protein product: CASSPLASRTDTQYF.